This TCR beta chain was sequenced during a study of CD8 T cells in Susac syndrome. Findings of the study overall: The study admitted that it had a relatively small number of individuals in its TCR sequencing and HLA analysis.

RNA was extracted with the RNeasy kit, and a quantity of about 0.45 to 1 ug was reverse transcribed using random hexamers. With immunoSEQ multiplex PCR, TCR beta CDR3 was amplified across 54 Vbeta and 13 Jbeta. TCRdb re-derived calls from the immunoSEQ multiplex PCR reads in MiXCR, one entry per CDR3 protein. The sample shows just over 300,000 distinct CDR3 sequences, around 92% of them seen only once. The CDR3 is made up of 14 amino acids. In germline, CDR1 is MDHEN, CDR2 SYDVKM. The V and J ends lost 8 bases and 4 bases respectively, with 16 bases between them. Remarks on this clonotype: Its specificity is unknown.

The patients serving as multiple sclerosis controls were treatment-naive. They had stable or active relapsing-remitting disease and fulfilled revised McDonald criteria. The TCR comes from a human donor with multiple sclerosis. Material for sequencing was CD4+ T cells from PBMCs. V usage is TRBV28 and J usage is TRBJ2-3; D ambiguous. The CDR3 region is CASQKPGPADTQYF. The CDR3 nucleotides are TGTGCCAGCCAAAAACCCGGGCCAGCAGATACGCAGTATTTT. Drawing the rest from reference TRBV28 and TRBJ2-3, the complete variable domain is DVKVTQSSRYLVKRTGEKVFLECVQDMDHENMFWYRQDPGLGLRLIYFSYDVKMKEKGDIPEGYSVSREKKERFSLILESASTNQTSMYLCASQKPGPADTQYFGPGTRLTVL.